This entry features one T cell receptor beta chain sequence. This clonotype has only a few counts. Its antigen has not been determined. No base-level quality is on record; no much larger clone is a single base apart. This sample is drawn from a study of CD8 T cells in ankylosing spondylitis (dated by TCRdb to about 2017). Background on the whole study: The study set out to find disease-linked TCR variants by profiling T cell receptor beta repertoires in ankylosing spondylitis patients and healthy donors. In total, the full study cohort was made up of some 110 healthy donors and 25 to 30 ankylosing spondylitis patients. Peripheral blood was sampled, and synovial fluid was also collected from ankylosing spondylitis patients.

CDR1 and CDR2 were assigned from the germline V gene (reference sequence) as PRHDT and FYEKMQ. The CDR3 starts with the cysteine, ends with the phenylalanine, and has 16 residues. CDR3 DNA is the only sequence kept; it has 48 bases, read in frame from the first base. Germline trimming amounts to 5 bases on V and 5 bases on J, with 8 as the count of junction bases outside the gene matches. Instrument used: Illumina HiSeq 2500. Quantitative 5'-RACE with molecular barcodes was the method used to prepare the TCR beta libraries. The study's processing was this. Disease-linked TCR variants were identified with a new computational method built on a probabilistic model of VDJ rearrangement. TCRdb redid the processing of the public reads, applying fastp at Q25 and MiXCR, and retained in-frame beta chains. Each record represents a unique CDR3 protein, reported with the most common genes and DNA among its rows. The V and J calls reflect TCRdb's pipeline rather than the authors' work. For this sample there are 200,000 to 250,000 distinct CDR3 sequences; over 8.5% appear just once. Less than 8% of the sample goes to the ten largest clones.

Overall study outcomes, separate from this receptor: The disease-linked clones had a CD8+ phenotype and were found at relatively low frequencies in peripheral blood. A TCR beta motif made up of eight highly homologous amino acid variants appeared to be characteristic of blood from ankylosing spondylitis patients. Some motif variants were previously reported in synovial fluid and blood of reactive arthritis patients, suggesting common disease-initiation mechanisms. The disease-linked clones were reported to be significantly enriched in matched synovial fluid samples from ankylosing spondylitis patients.

This TCR came from a male donor with ankylosing spondylitis or in good health (not recorded which). The chain was built from TRBV13 and TRBJ1-5; TRBD1 matches 11 bases in the middle. What was sequenced was blood, either unsorted or a sorted T cell fraction (not recorded which). The DNA reads TGTGCCAGCAGCCCGACGGACAGGGGGCTTCATCAGCCCCAGCATTTT. Its amino acids are CASSPTDRGLHQPQHF.